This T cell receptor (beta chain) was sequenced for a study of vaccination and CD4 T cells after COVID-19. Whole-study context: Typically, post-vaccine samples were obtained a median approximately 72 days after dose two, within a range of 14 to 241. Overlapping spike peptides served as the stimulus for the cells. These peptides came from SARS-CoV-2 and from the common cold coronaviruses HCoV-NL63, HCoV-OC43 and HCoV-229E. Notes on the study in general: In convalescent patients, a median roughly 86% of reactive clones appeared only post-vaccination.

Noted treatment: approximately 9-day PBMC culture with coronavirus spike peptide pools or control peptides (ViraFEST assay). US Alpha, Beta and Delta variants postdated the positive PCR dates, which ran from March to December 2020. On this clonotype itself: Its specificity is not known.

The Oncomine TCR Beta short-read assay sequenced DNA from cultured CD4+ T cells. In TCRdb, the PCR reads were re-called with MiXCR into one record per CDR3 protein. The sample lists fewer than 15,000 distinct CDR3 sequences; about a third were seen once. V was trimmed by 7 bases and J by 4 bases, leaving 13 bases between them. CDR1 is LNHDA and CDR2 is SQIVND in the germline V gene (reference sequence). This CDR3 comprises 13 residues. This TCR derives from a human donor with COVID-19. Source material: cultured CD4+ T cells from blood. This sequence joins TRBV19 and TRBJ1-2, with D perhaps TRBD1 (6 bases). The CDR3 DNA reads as TGTGCCAGTACCCGCGGGGGGCCCTATGGCTACACCTTC. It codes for CASTRGGPYGYTF.